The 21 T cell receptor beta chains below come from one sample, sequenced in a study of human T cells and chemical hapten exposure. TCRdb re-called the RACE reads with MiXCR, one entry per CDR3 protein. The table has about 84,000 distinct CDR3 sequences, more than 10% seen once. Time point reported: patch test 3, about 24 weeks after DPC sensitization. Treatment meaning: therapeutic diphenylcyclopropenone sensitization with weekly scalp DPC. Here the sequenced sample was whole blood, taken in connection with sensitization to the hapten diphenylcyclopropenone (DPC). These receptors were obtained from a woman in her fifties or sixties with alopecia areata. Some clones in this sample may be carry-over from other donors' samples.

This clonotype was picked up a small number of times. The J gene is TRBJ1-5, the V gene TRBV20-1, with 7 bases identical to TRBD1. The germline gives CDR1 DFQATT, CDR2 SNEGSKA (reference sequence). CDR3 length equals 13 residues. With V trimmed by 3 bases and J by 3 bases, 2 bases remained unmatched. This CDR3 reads CSASDRANQPQHF. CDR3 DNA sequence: TGCAGTGCTAGCGACAGGGCCAATCAGCCCCAGCATTTT.

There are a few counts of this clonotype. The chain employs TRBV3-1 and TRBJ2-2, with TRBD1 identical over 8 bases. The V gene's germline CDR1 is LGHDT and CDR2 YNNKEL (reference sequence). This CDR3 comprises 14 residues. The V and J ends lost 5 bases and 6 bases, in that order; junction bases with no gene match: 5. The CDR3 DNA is TGTGCCAGCAGCTTAACAGGGGGAGCCGGGGAGCTGTTTTTT. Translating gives CASSLTGGAGELFF.

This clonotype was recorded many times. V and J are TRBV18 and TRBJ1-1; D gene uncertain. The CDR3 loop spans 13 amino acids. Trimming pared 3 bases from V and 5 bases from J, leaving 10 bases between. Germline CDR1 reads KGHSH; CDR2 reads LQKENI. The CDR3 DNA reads TGTGCCAGCTCACCCGCGCAAGGGACTGAAGCTTTCTTT. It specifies CASSPAQGTEAFF.

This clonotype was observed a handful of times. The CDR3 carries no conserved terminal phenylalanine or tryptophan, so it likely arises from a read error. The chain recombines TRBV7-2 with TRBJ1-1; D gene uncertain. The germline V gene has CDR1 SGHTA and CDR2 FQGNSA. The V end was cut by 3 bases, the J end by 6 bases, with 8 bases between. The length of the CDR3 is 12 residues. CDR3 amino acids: CASSFLGPEAFL. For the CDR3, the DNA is TGTGCCAGCAGCTTTCTCGGGCCTGAAGCTTTCCTT.

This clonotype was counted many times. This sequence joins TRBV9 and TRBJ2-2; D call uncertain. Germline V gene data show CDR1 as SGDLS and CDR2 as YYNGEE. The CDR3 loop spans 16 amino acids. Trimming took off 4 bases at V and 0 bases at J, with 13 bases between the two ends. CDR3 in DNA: TGTGCCAGCAGCTTCACGACGGAGTCGAACACCGGGGAGCTGTTTTTT. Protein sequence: CASSFTTESNTGELFF.

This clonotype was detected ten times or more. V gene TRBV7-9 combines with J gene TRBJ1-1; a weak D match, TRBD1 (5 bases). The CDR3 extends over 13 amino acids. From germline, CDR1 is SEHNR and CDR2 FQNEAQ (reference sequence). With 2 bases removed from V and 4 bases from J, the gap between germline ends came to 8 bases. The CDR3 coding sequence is TGTGCCAGCAGCTTAACGGGGACCACTGAAGCTTTCTTT. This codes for CASSLTGTTEAFF.

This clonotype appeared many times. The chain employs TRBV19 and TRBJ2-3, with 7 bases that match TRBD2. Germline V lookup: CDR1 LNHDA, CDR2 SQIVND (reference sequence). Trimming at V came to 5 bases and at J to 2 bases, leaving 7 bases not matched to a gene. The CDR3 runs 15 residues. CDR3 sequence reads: CASSPGREATDTQYF. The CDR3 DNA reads TGTGCCAGTAGTCCAGGGAGGGAGGCCACAGATACGCAGTATTTT.

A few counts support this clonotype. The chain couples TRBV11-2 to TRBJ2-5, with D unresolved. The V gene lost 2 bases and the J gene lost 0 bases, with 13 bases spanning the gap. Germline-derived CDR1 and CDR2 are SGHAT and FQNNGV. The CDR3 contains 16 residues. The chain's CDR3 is CASSLRDSLYQETQYF. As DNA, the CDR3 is TGTGCCAGCAGCTTAAGGGATTCGTTGTACCAAGAGACCCAGTACTTC.

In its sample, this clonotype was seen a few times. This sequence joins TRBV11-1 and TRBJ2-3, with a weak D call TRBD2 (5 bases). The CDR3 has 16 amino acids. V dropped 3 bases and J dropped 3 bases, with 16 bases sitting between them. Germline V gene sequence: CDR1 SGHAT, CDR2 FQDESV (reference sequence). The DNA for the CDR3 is TGTGCCAGCAGCTTCCCCGAGAGGGATCGGACAGATACGCAGTATTTT. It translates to CASSFPERDRTDTQYF.

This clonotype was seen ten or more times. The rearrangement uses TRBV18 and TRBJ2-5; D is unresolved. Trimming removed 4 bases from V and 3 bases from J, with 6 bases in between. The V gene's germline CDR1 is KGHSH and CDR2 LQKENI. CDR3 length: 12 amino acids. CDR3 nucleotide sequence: TGTGCCAGCTCACGAATAAAAGAGACCCAGTACTTC. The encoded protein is CASSRIKETQYF.

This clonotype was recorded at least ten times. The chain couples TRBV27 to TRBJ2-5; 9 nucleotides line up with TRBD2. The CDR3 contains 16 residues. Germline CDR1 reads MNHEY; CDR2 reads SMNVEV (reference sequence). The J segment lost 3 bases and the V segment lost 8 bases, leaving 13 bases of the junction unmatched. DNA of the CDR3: TGTGCCAGCGGCTTGTGGGGCGGGAGGGGAAAAGAGACCCAGTACTTC. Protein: CASGLWGGRGKETQYF.

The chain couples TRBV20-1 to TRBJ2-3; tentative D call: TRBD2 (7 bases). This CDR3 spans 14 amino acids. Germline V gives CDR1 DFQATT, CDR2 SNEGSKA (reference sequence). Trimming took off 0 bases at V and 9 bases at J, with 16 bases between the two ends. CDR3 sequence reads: CSARDPRGAPTQYF. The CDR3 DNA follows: TGCAGTGCTAGAGACCCCCGGGGGGCCCCGACGCAGTATTTT.

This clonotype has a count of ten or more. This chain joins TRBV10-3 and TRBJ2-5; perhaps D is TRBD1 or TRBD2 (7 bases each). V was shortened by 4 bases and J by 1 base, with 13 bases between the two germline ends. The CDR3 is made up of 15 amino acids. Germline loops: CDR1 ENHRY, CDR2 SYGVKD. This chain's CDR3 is CAISAQGGSQETQYF. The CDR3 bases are TGTGCCATCAGTGCCCAGGGGGGGAGCCAAGAGACCCAGTACTTC.

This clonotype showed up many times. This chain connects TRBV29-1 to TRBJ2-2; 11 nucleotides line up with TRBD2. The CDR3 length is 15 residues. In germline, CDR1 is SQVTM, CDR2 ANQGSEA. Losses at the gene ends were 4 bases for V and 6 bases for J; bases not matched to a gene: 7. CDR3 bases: TGCAGCGTTGCTAGCGGGAGGTCGAGTGCCGGGGAGCTGTTTTTT. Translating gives CSVASGRSSAGELFF.

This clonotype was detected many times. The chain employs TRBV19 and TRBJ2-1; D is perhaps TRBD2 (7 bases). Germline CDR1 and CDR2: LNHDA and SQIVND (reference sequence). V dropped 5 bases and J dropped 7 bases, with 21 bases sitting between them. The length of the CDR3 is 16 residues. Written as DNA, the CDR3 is TGTGCCAGTAGTCCGCGAAGGGGGGGAGGGATAAATGAGCAGTTCTTC. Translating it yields CASSPRRGGGINEQFF.

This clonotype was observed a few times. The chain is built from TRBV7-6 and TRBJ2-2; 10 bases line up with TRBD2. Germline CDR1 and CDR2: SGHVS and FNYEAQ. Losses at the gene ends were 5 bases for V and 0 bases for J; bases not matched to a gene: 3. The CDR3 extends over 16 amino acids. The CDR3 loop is CASSQSGRANTGELFF. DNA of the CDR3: TGTGCCAGCAGCCAAAGCGGGAGGGCGAACACCGGGGAGCTGTTTTTT.

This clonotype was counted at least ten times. The CDR3 is CASSEWEETQYF. The CDR3 DNA reads TGTGCCAGCAGTGAGTGGGAAGAGACCCAGTACTTC. V usage is TRBV6-2 or TRBV6-3 and J usage is TRBJ2-5; D remains unclear. This CDR3 comprises 12 residues. Between the trimmed V and J ends, which lost 5 bases and 3 bases, there was a span of 7 bases. Looked up from germline, CDR1 is MNHEY and CDR2 is SVGEGT.

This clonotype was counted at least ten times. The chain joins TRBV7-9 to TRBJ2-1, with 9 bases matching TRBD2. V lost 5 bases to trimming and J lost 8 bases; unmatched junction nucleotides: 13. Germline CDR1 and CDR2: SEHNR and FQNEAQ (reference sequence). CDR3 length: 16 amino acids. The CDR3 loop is CASSPSGAGGGDEQFF. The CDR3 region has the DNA TGTGCCAGCAGCCCCTCCGGTGCGGGAGGGGGGGATGAGCAGTTCTTC.

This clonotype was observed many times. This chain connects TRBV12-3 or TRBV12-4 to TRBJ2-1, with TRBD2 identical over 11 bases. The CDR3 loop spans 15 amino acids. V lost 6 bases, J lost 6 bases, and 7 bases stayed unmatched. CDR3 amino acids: CASSRLAGTFNEQFF. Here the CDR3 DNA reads TGTGCCAGCAGCCGACTAGCGGGGACTTTCAATGAGCAGTTCTTC.

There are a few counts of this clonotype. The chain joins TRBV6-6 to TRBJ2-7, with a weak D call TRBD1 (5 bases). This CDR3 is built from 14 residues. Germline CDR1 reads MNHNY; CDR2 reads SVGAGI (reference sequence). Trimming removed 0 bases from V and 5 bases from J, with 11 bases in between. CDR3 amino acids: CASSYSSQGHEQYF. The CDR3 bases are TGTGCCAGCAGTTACTCGAGTCAGGGCCACGAGCAGTACTTC.

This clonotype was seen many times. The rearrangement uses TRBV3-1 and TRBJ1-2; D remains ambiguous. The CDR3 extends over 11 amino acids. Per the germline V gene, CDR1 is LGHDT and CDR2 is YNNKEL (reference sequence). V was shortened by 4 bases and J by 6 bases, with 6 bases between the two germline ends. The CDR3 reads CASSPGHGYTF. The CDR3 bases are TGTGCCAGCAGCCCGGGCCATGGCTACACCTTC.